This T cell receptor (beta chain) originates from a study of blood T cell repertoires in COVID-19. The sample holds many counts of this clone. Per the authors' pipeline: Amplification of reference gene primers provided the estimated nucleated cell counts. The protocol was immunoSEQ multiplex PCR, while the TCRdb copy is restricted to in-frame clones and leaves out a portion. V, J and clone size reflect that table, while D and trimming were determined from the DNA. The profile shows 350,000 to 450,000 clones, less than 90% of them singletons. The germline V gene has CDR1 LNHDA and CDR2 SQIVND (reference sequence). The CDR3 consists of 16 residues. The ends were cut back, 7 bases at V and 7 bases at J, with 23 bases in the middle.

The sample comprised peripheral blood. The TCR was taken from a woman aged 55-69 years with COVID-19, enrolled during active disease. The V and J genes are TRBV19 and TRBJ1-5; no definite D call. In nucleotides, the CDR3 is TGTGCCAGTACCACCGCGGGATGGGGTTTCGGCCAGCCCCAGCATTTT. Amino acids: CASTTAGWGFGQPQHF.